A selection of T cell receptor beta chains follows, all from one sample in a study of neurological immune-mediated disorders. TCRdb reprocessed the 5' RACE reads via MiXCR and lists one record per CDR3 protein. The sample has about 60,000 distinct CDR3 sequences, about 3.4% seen once. The sequenced material came from PBMCs. Receptor source: a woman between 55 and 75 years old with multiple sclerosis. The CDR3 runs from the conserved cysteine through the conserved F or W. The D gene is left open where the match is weak. Expanded clones get a size class; other rows say once, few or many, or leave the size out.

>TRBJ1-5|many|.|TRBV4-2
TGTGCCAGCAGCCAAGTTCACATACGGGGTCAGCCCCAGCATTTT
CASSQVHIRGQPQHF
>TRBJ2-5|many|.|TRBV10-3
TGTGCCATCAGTTTCAGACAAGAGACCCAGTACTTC
CAISFRQETQYF
>TRBJ1-5|.|.|TRBV20-1
TGCAGTTCTAGAGAGGACGGCAATCAGCCCCAGCATTTT
CSSREDGNQPQHF
>TRBJ2-5|many|TRBD1|TRBV5-1
TGCGCCAGCATCCCGGGACAGGGGCAAGAGACCCAGTACTTC
CASIPGQGQETQYF
>TRBJ1-1|many|.|TRBV28
TGTGCCAGCAGTTTATGGCAGGAGTCGTCTGAAGCTTTCTTT
CASSLWQESSEAFF
>TRBJ2-3|many|.|TRBV11-2
TGTGCCAGCAGCTTAGATCTGGGGACTCCCACAGATACGCAGTATTTT
CASSLDLGTPTDTQYF
>TRBJ1-1|many|.|TRBV12-3/TRBV12-4
TGTGCCAGCAGCGAAGACAGTAGTGAAGCTTTCTTT
CASSEDSSEAFF
>TRBJ1-6|many|.|TRBV6-5
TGTGCCAGCTCTTCGTCGGGGACTAGCTATAATTCACCCCTCCACTTT
CASSSSGTSYNSPLHF
>TRBJ2-3|many|TRBD2|TRBV7-6
TGTGCCAGCAGCGAGACTAGCGGCCTCACAGATACGCAGTATTTT
CASSETSGLTDTQYF
>TRBJ2-2|many|.|TRBV7-6
TGTGCCAGCAGCCCACCCTGGGCCGGGGAGCTGTTTTTT
CASSPPWAGELFF
>TRBJ2-1|many|.|TRBV12-3/TRBV12-4
TGTGCCAGCAGTTTGACAGCCTCCTACAATGAGCAGTTCTTC
CASSLTASYNEQFF
>TRBJ1-5|many|.|TRBV12-3/TRBV12-4
TGTGCCAGCAGTTTTACGGGGGATCAGCCCCAGCATTTT
CASSFTGDQPQHF
>TRBJ2-7|many|TRBD1|TRBV5-1
TGCGCCAGCAGCTTAGGGGGCAGGTACTACGAGCAGTACTTC
CASSLGGRYYEQYF
>TRBJ1-5|many|.|TRBV9
TGTGCCAGCAGCGCCTCCGGGACAAGCAATCAGCCCCAGCATTTT
CASSASGTSNQPQHF
>TRBJ1-6|.|TRBD1|TRBV20-1
TGCAGTGCCACTACAGGGGGCCTAAATAATTCAACCCTCAACTTT
CSATTGGLNNSTLNF
>TRBJ1-4|many|.|TRBV20-1
TGCAGTGCTAGTGCGGGGACTAATGAAAAACTGTTTTTT
CSASAGTNEKLFF
>TRBJ1-6|few|.|TRBV18
TGTGCCAGCTCACCACTTCGCGGATCACCCCTCCACTTT
CASSPLRGSPLHF
>TRBJ2-1|many|.|TRBV10-3
TGTGCCATCGGTTCGGGGGGCAGGAGGAATGAGCAGTTCTTC
CAIGSGGRRNEQFF
>TRBJ1-5|many|TRBD1|TRBV2
TGTGCCAGCAGTGAAGGTCTACAGGGGAGTCAGCCCCAGCATTTT
CASSEGLQGSQPQHF
>TRBJ2-2|many|.|TRBV9
TGTGCCAGCAGCGTCCGGGGGACCGGGGAGCTGTTTTTT
CASSVRGTGELFF
>TRBJ2-2|many|TRBD1|TRBV4-3
TGCGCCAGCAGCCAAGGGGACAGCGGATTCACCGGGGAGCTGTTTTTT
CASSQGDSGFTGELFF
>TRBJ2-3|many|.|TRBV20-1
TGCAGTGCTAGAGAAATCAGGAGGGAGGATGTTACGCAGTATTTT
CSAREIRREDVTQYF
>TRBJ1-4|.|.|TRBV3-1
TGTGACAGCAGCAAGACTAATGAAAAACTGTTTTTT
CDSSKTNEKLFF
>TRBJ2-3|many|TRBD1|TRBV3-1
TGTGCCAGCAGGGGGACAGGGTGGGGCACAGATACGCAGTATTTT
CASRGTGWGTDTQYF
>TRBJ1-6|few|.|TRBV18
TGTGCCAGCTCACCTGCAACGAATTCACCCCTCCACTTT
CASSPATNSPLHF
>TRBJ2-7|many|.|TRBV6-2/TRBV6-3
TGTGCCAGCAGTGACCCCTCGTACGAGCAGTACTTC
CASSDPSYEQYF
>TRBJ1-5|many|.|TRBV5-5
TGTGCCAGCAGCTTCTACGTTCGAGACAGAGATCAGCCCCAGCATTTT
CASSFYVRDRDQPQHF
>TRBJ2-3|many|TRBD2|TRBV5-1
TGCGCCAGCAGCCCGCTAGGCGGGAGAACAGATACGCAGTATTTT
CASSPLGGRTDTQYF
>TRBJ2-1|many|.|TRBV5-1
TGCGCCAGCAGCTTTGACAGCTACAATGAGCAGTTCTTC
CASSFDSYNEQFF
>TRBJ2-5|many|.|TRBV20-1
TGCAGTGCTAGAGTGGAGCCGCTACAAGAGACCCAGTACTTC
CSARVEPLQETQYF
>TRBJ2-3|many|TRBD1|TRBV12-3/TRBV12-4
TGTGCCAGCACCTTTGGACAGGTCACAGATACGCAGTATTTT
CASTFGQVTDTQYF
>TRBJ2-3|many|.|TRBV5-1
TGCGCCAGCAGCTTGGTGGCGAGCGGGAGCACAGATACGCAGTATTTT
CASSLVASGSTDTQYF
>TRBJ1-4|many|.|TRBV6-6
TGTGCCAGCAGTTACGGCTTACAGGGTGAAAAACTGTTTTTT
CASSYGLQGEKLFF
>TRBJ2-3|many|.|TRBV27
TGTGCCAGCAGTTTACGGGGTGCGGTCCAAGGTCCCACAGATACGCAGTATTTT
CASSLRGAVQGPTDTQYF
>TRBJ1-5|many|.|TRBV27
TGTGCCAGCGCCGCCTTAGGGGGTCAGCCCCAGCATTTT
CASAALGGQPQHF
>TRBJ2-1|many|TRBD2|TRBV20-1
TGCAGTGCTAGCAGACCGGGACTAGCAGGGAATGAGCAGTTCTTC
CSASRPGLAGNEQFF
>TRBJ2-1|many|TRBD1|TRBV10-3
TGTGCCATCAGTGAGCCGGGACAGGGGGCTTATGTTCGGCAGTTCTTC
CAISEPGQGAYVRQFF
>TRBJ1-4|many|.|TRBV20-1
TGCAGTGCTAGTGCAACAGCGAGGCCGGAAAAACTGTTTTTT
CSASATARPEKLFF
>TRBJ2-3|many|.|TRBV12-3/TRBV12-4
TGTGCCAGCAGTTTCGGTGGGAGTGGGATAGATACGCAGTATTTT
CASSFGGSGIDTQYF
>TRBJ2-1|many|.|TRBV7-2
TGTGCCAGCAGCTTGGGCTCATACAATGAGCAGTTCTTC
CASSLGSYNEQFF
>TRBJ2-4|many|TRBD1|TRBV18
TGTGCCAGCTCACCGGACAGGGCACAAAACATTCAGTACTTC
CASSPDRAQNIQYF
>TRBJ2-5|many|.|TRBV28
TGTGCCAGCAGTTTATTCGCCCCGGGGGGCCGCGAGACCCAGTACTTC
CASSLFAPGGRETQYF
>TRBJ2-3|many|TRBD1|TRBV20-1
TGCAGTGCTAGGAAAGGGGGCTTCGATACAGATACGCAGTATTTT
CSARKGGFDTDTQYF
>TRBJ1-6|many|TRBD1|TRBV7-2
TGTGCCAGCAGCATTCTACAGGGGTCACCCCTCCACTTT
CASSILQGSPLHF
>TRBJ2-1|many|.|TRBV5-1
TGCGCCAGCAGCGATTCAGTCTCCTGGGGGCATGAGCAGTTCTTC
CASSDSVSWGHEQFF
>TRBJ2-7|many|TRBD2|TRBV19
TGTGCCAGTAGTATCGGACTAGCGGGATTCGGTTTCTCCTACGAGCAGTACTTC
CASSIGLAGFGFSYEQYF
>TRBJ2-7|many|.|TRBV20-1
TGCAGTGCTAGAGAATCATGGGTCATCTACGAGCAGTACTTC
CSARESWVIYEQYF
>TRBJ2-3|many|.|TRBV28
TGTGCCAGCAGTTTATACTCTCTACTCCGGGATACGCAGTATTTT
CASSLYSLLRDTQYF
>TRBJ2-3|many|.|TRBV20-1
TGCAGTGCTGTCCGGACCGGGTGGCCAGATACGCAGTATTTT
CSAVRTGWPDTQYF
>TRBJ1-1|many|.|TRBV7-9
TGTGCCAGCAGCTTCCCAGAAAGGGACACTGAAGCTTTCTTT
CASSFPERDTEAFF
>TRBJ1-4|many|.|TRBV4-1
TGCGCCAGCAGCCAAACTCCTTACAGGGCTAATGAAAAACTGTTTTTT
CASSQTPYRANEKLFF
>TRBJ2-1|many|TRBD2|TRBV15
TGTGCCACTCAGCGGGAGGTCAATGAGCAGTTCTTC
CATQREVNEQFF
>TRBJ1-5|few|.|TRBV18
TGTGCCAGCTCAGCCGAAAGGGGGGGTTTGTATCAGCCCCAGCATTTT
CASSAERGGLYQPQHF
>TRBJ1-5|many|.|TRBV7-8
TGTGCCAGCAGCTCTACAGGTCATCAGCCCCAGCATTTT
CASSSTGHQPQHF
>TRBJ2-1|many|TRBD2|TRBV5-1
TGCGCCAGCAGCTTAACTAGCGGGTTGAGCAATGAGCAGTTCTTC
CASSLTSGLSNEQFF
>TRBJ2-1|many|.|TRBV5-1
TGCGCCAGCAGCTTAAATAGTCGAAATGAGCAGTTCTTC
CASSLNSRNEQFF